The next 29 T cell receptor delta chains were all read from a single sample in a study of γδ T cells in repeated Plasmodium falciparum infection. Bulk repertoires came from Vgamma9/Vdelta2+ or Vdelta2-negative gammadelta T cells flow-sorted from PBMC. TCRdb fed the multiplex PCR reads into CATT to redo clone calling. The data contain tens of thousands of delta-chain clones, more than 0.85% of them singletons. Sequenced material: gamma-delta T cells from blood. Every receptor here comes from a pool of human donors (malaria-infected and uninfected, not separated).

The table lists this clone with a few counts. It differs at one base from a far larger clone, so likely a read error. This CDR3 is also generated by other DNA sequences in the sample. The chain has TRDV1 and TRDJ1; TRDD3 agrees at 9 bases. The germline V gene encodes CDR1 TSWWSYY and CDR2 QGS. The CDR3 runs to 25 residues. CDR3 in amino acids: CALGELKSLLNPLYWGTLYTDKLIF. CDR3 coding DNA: TGTGCTCTCGGGGAACTAAAGTCCCTACTCAATCCCCTGTACTGGGGGACCCTTTACACCGATAAACTCATCTTT.

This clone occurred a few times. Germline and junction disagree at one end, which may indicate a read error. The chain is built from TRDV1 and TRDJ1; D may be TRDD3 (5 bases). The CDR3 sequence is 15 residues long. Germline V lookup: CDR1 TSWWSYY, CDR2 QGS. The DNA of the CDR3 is TGCTCTGGAGGAAGCAGGGGTGGGGTCACCGATAAACTCATCTTT. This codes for CSGGSRGGVTDKLIF.

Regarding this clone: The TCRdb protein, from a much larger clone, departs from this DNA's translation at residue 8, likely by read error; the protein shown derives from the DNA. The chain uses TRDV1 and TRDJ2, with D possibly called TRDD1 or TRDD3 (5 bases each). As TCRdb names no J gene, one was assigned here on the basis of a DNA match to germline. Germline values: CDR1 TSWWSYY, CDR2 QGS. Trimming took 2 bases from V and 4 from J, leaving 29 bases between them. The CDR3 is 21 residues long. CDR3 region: CALGEESCHEMGKGETAQLFF. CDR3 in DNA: TGTGCTCTTGGGGAAGAGTCGTGCCATGAAATGGGCAAAGGGGAGACAGCACAACTCTTCTTT.

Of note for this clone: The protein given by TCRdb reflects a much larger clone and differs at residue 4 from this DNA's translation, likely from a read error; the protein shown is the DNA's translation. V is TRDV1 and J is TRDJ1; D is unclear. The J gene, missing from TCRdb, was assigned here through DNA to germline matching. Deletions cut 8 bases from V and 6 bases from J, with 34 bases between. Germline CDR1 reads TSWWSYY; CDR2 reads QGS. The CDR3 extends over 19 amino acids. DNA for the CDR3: TGTGCTCTTAGTAGGTCCCTGAAGGCCCGGGAGCGTCTAAGATATAAACTCATCTTT. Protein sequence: CALSRSLKARERLRYKLIF.

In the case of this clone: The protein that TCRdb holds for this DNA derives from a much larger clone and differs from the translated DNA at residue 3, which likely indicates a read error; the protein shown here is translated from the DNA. The CDR3 DNA reads TGTGCTCCGTGGGGAAGAGTGTCGTACACCGATAAACTCATCTTT. This gives the protein CAPWGRVSYTDKLIF. This chain joins TRDV1 and TRDJ1; D possibly corresponds to TRDD3 (5 bases). CDR3 length equals 15 residues. Trimming removed 10 bases from V and 0 bases from J, with 18 bases in between. Germline values: CDR1 TSWWSYY, CDR2 QGS.

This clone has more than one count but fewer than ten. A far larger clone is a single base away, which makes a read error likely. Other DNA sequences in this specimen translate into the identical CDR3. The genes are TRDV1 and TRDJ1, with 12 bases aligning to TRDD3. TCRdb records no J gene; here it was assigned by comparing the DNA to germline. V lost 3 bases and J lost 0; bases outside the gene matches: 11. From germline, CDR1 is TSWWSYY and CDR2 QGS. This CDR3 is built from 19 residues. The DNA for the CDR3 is TGTGCTCTTGGGGACCGCGACTGGGGGATACCAAGAAACACCGATAAACTCATCTTT. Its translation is CALGDRDWGIPRNTDKLIF.

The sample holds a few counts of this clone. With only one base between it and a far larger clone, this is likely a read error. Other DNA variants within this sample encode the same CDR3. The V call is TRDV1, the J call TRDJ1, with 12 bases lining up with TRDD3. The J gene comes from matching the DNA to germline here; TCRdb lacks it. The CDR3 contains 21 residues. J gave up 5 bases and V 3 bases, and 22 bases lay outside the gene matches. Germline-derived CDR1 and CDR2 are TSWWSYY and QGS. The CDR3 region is CALGDRPSRHWGIPMADKLIF. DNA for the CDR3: TGTGCTCTTGGGGACCGGCCTTCTCGCCACTGGGGGATACCCATGGCTGATAAACTCATCTTT.

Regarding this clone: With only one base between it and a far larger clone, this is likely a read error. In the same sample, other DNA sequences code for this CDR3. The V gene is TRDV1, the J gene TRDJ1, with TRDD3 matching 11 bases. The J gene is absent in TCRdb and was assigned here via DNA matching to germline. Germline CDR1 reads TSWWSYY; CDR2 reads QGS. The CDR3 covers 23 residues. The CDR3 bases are TGTGCCCTTGGGGAATTAGAAGGACCCGTGAACGTACTGGGGGATAAAGACACCGATAAACTCATCTTT. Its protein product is CALGELEGPVNVLGDKDTDKLIF.

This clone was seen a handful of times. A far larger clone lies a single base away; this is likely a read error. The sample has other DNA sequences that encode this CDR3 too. The chain's CDR3 is CACDTLAPSPTAGGSYTDGHKLIF. The CDR3, as DNA: TGTGCTTGTGACACCCTGGCCCCCTCTCCTACGGCTGGGGGATCGTACACCGATGGTCATAAACTCATCTTT. V is TRDV2 and J is TRDJ1; 9 bases match TRDD3. The J gene comes from matching the DNA to germline here; TCRdb lacks it. The CDR3 length is 24 residues. From germline, CDR1 is GEAIGNYY and CDR2 EKD.

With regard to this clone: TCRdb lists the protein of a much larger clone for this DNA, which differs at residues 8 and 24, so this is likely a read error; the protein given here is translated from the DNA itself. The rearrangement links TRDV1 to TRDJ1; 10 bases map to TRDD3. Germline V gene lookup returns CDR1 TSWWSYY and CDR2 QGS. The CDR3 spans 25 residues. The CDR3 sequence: CALGVQPLPVRVLGDQDQRVDKLTF. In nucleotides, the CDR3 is TGTGCTCTTGGGGTCCAGCCGCTTCCAGTCCGAGTACTGGGGGATCAGGACCAACGGGTCGATAAACTCACCTTT.

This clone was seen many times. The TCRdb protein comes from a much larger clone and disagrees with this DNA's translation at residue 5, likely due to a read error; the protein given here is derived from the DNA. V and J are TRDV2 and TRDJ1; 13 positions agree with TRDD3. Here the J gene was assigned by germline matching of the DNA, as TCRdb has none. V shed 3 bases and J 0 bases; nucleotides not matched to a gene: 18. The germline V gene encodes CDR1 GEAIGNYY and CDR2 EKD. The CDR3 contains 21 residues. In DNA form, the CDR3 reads TGTGCCTGTGACGCCTCCGACTGGGGGATACGGCGTGGGGGGTACACCGATAAACTCATCTTT. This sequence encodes CACDASDWGIRRGGYTDKLIF.

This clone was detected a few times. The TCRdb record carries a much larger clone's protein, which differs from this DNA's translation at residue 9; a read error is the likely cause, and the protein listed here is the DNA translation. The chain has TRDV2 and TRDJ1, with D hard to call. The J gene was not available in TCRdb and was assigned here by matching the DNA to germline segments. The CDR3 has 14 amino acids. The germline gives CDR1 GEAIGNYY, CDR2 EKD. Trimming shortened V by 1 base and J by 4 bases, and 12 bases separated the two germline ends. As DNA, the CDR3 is TGTGCCTGTGACACGGCTGCGATCATCGATAAACTCATCTTT. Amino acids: CACDTAAIIDKLIF.

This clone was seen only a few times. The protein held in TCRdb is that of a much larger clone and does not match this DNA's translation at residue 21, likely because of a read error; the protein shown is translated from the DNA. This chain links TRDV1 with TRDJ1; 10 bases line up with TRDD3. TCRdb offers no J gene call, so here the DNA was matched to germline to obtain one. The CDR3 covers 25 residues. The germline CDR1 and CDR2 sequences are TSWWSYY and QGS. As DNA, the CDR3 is TGTGCTCTTGGGGAAAGTCTTCTGCCCCTCGTACTGGGGGATTTCTTTCCCCGCTACACCGGTAAACTCATCTTT. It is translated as CALGESLLPLVLGDFFPRYTGKLIF.

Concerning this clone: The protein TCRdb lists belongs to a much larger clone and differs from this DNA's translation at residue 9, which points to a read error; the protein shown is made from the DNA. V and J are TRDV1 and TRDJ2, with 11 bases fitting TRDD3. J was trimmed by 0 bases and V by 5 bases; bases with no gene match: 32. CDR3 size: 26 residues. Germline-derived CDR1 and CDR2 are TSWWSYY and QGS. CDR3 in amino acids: CALGNPDSGHRWGIRDIKALTAQLFF. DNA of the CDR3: TGTGCTCTTGGGAACCCCGACTCGGGTCATCGATGGGGGATACGCGATATAAAAGCTTTGACAGCACAACTCTTCTTT.

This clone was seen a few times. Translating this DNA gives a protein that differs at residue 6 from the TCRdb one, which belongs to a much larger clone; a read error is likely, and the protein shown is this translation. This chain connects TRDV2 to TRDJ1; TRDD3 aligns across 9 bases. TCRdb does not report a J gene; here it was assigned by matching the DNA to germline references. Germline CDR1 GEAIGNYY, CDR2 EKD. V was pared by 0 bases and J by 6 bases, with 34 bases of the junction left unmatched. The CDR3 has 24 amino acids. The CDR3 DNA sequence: TGTGCCTGTGACACCCCGGCCCCCTCTCCTACGGCTGGGGGATCGTACACCGATGGTCATAAACTCATCTTT. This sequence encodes CACDTPAPSPTAGGSYTDGHKLIF.

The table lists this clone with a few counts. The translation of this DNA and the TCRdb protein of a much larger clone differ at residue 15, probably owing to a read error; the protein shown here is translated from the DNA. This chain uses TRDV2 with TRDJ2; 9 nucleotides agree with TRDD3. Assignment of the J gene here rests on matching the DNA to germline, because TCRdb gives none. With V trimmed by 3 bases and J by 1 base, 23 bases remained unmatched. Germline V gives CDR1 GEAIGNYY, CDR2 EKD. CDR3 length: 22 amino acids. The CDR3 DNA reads TGTGCCTGTGACCGTCTTACTGGGGGAGCCACTAAGGGGTCAAGTTTGACAGCACAACTCTTCTTT. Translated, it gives CACDRLTGGATKGSSLTAQLFF.

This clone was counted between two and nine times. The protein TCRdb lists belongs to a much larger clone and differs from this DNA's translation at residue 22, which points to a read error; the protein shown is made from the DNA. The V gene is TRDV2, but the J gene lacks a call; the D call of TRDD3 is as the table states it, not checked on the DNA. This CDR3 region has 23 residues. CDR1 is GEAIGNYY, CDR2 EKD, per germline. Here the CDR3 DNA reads TGTGCCTGTACCCCTCCGACAGCTTTTCTAGGCTGGGGGAGCTCTCGGTACACCGATAAACTCACCTTT. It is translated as CACTPPTAFLGWGSSRYTDKLTF.

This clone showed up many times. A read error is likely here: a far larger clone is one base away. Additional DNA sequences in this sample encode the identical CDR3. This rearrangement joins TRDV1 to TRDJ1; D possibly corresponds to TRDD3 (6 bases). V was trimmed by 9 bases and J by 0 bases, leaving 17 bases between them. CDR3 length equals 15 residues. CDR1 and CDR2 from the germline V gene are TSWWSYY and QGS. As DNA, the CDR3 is TGTGCTCTCGGGCCGCTGGGGCTGTACACCGATAAACTCATCTTT. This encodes CALGPLGLYTDKLIF.

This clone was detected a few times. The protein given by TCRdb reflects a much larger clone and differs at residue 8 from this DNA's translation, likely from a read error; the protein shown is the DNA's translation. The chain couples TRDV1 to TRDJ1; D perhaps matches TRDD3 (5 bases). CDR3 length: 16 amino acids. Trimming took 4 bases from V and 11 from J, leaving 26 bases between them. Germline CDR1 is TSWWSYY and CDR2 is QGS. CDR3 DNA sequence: TGTGCTCTTGGGGGGCCACAACTACGGACGGGGAGGGGGCTCATCTTT. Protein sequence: CALGGPQLRTGRGLIF.

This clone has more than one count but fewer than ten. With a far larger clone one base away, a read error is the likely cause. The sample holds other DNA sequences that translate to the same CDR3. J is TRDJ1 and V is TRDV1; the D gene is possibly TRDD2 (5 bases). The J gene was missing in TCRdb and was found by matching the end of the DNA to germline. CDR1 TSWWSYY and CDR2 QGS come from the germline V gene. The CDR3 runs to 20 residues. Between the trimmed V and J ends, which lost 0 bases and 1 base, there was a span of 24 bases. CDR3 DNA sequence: TGTGCTCTTGGGGAACTTGGGCCCCCCGCGGGCCGTTCCTTCACCGATAAACTCATCTTT. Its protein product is CALGELGPPAGRSFTDKLIF.

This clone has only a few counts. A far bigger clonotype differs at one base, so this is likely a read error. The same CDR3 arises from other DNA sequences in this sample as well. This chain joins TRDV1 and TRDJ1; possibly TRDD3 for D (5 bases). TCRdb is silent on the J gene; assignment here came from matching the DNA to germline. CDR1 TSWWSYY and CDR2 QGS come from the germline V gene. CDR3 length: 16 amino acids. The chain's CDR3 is CALGELGCTGTDKLIF. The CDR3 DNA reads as TGTGCTCTCGGGGAACTAGGGTGCACTGGCACCGATAAACTCATCTTT.

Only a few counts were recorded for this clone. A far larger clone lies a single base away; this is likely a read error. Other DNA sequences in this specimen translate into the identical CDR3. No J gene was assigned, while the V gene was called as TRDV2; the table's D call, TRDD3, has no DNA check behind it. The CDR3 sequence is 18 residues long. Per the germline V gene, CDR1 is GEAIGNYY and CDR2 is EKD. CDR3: CACDTVTGGQTYTDKLIF. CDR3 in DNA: TGTGCCTGTGACACGGTTACTGGGGGACAGACATACACCGATAAGCTCATCTTT.

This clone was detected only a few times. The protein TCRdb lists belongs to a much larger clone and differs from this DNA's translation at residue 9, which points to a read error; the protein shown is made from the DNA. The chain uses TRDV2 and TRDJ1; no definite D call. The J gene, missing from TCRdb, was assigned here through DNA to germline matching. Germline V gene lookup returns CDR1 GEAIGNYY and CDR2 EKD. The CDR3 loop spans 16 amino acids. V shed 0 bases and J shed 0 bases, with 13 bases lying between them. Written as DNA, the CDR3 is TGTGCCTGTGACACCGTCGGAGACGTGTACACCGATAAACTCATCTTT. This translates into CACDTVGDVYTDKLIF.

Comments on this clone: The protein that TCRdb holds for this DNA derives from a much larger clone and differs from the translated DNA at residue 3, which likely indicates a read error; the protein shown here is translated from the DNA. CDR3 nucleotides: TGTGCCTCTGACACCGTGGGGAGGGGGTACACCGATAAACTCATCTTT. This encodes CASDTVGRGYTDKLIF. The chain carries TRDV2 and TRDJ1; maybe TRDD3 (5 bases). The J gene, absent from TCRdb, was called here by matching the DNA to germline. CDR1 is GEAIGNYY, CDR2 EKD, per germline. The CDR3 extends over 16 amino acids.

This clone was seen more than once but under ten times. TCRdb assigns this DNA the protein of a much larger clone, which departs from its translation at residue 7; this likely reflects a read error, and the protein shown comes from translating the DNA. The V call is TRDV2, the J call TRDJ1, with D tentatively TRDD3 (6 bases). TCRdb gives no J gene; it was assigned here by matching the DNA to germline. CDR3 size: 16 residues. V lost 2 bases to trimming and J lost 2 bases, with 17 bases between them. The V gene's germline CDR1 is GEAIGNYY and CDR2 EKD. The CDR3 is CACDRLRDKTTDKLIF. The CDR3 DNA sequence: TGTGCCTGTGACAGGCTGAGGGATAAGACAACCGATAAACTCATCTTT.

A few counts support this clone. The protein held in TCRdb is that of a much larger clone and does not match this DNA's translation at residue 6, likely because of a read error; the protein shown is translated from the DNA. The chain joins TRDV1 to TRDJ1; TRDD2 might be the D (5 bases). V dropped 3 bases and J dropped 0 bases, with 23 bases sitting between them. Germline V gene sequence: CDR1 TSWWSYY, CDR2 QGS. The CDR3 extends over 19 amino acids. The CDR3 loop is CALGEGTTLYPSYTDKLIF. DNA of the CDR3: TGTGCTCTTGGGGAGGGTACTACCTTGTACCCTTCGTACACCGATAAACTCATCTTT.

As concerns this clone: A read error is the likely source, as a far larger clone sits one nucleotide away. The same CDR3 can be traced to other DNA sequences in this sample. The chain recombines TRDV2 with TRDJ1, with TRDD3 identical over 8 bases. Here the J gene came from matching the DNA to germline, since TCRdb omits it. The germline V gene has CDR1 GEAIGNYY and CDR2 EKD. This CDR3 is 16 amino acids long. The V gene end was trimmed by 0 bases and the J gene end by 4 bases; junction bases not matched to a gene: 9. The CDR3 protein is CACDTATGGSLDKLIF. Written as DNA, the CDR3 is TGTGCCTGTGACACCGCTACTGGGGGCTCGCTCGATAAACTCATCTTT.

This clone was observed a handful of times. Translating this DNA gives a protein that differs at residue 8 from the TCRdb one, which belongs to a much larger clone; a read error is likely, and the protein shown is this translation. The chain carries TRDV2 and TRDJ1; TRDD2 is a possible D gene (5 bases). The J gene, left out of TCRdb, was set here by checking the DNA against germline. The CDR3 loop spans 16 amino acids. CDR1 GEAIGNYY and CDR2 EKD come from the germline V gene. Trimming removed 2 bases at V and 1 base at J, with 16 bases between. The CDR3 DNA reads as TGTGCCTGTGACAGGGCCTACTCCCCATCCACCGATAAACTCATCTTT. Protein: CACDRAYSPSTDKLIF.

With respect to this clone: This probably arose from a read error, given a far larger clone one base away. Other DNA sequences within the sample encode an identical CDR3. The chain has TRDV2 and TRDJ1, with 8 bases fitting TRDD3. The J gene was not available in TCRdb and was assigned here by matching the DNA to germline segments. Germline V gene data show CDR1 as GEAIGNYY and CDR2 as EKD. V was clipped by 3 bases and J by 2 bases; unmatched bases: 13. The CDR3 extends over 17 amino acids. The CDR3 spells CACDPLRAGGHTDKLIF. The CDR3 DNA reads TGTGCCTGTGACCCCCTTCGAGCTGGGGGACATACCGATAAACTCATCTTT.